These 25 T cell receptor beta chains originate from one sample sequenced in a study of OX40 agonist ivuxolimab in advanced cancers. The data were produced by immunoSEQ multiplex PCR, yet TCRdb's version contains in-frame clones alone and is incomplete. The table includes about 77,000 clones, 85% to 95% detected once. The material sequenced was CD4+ or CD8+ T cells sorted from blood, taken in a trial of the OX40 agonist ivuxolimab. The receptor source for this set is an adult with an advanced solid tumor such as melanoma, head and neck, liver or kidney cancer.

V is TRBV29-1 and J is TRBJ1-1; D gene ambiguous. Trimming pared 4 bases from V and 8 bases from J, leaving 11 bases between. This CDR3 has 11 residues. Germline V gene sequence: CDR1 SQVTM, CDR2 ANQGSEA. The chain's CDR3 is CSVGGMGEAFF. The DNA for the CDR3 is TGCAGCGTTGGGGGTATGGGGGAAGCTTTCTTT.

J is TRBJ1-2 and V is TRBV4-3; D gene unclear. This CDR3 comprises 15 residues. V lost 0 bases and J lost 4, with 12 bases in between. CDR1 and CDR2 (germline): LGHNA, YSLEER. The CDR3 spells CASSQDTQPIYGYTF. The CDR3 region has the DNA TGCGCCAGCAGCCAAGATACACAGCCTATCTATGGCTACACCTTC.

The rearrangement joins TRBV18 to TRBJ2-5; D possibly uses TRBD1 or TRBD2 (6 bases each). Deletions cut 6 bases from V and 0 bases from J, with 14 bases between. Germline-derived CDR1 and CDR2 are KGHSH and LQKENI. The CDR3 contains 15 residues. The DNA of the CDR3 is TGTGCCAGCTCTCAACAGGGAGGTGACCAAGAGACCCAGTACTTC. Translating it yields CASSQQGGDQETQYF.

The J gene is TRBJ2-3, the V gene TRBV19, with D uncertain. The CDR3 is made up of 12 amino acids. Looked up from germline, CDR1 is LNHDA and CDR2 is SQIVND (reference sequence). Trimming took 5 bases from V and 0 from J, leaving 3 bases between them. The CDR3 nucleotides read TGTGCCAGTAGTGAGAGCACAGATACGCAGTATTTT. Translation gives CASSESTDTQYF.

The J gene is TRBJ2-3, the V gene TRBV7-2; possibly TRBD1 or TRBD2 for D (5 bases each). V was trimmed by 4 bases and J by 5 bases, leaving 10 bases between them. CDR1 and CDR2 from the germline V gene are SGHTA and FQGNSA. CDR3 length equals 13 residues. CDR3 in amino acids: CASSSWDGDTQYF. DNA for the CDR3: TGTGCCAGCAGCTCGTGGGACGGAGATACGCAGTATTTT.

The gene calls are TRBV5-4 and TRBJ2-2, with 8 nucleotides matching TRBD2. The V gene's germline CDR1 is SGHNT and CDR2 YYREEE (reference sequence). This CDR3 is built from 17 residues. The ends lost 3 bases at V and 4 bases at J; junction bases unmatched: 11. The CDR3: CASSSLAGSTGTGELFF. In nucleotides, the CDR3 is TGTGCCAGCAGCTCCTTAGCGGGATCCACGGGCACCGGGGAGCTGTTTTTT.

This clone was recorded once. The gene calls are TRBV28 and TRBJ1-2, with D uncertain. The CDR3 is 13 amino acids. Germline V gene lookup returns CDR1 MDHEN and CDR2 SYDVKM. V was clipped by 10 bases and J by 4 bases, with 16 bases between them. The CDR3 DNA follows: TGTGCCATATTAGCCGGGTTCGGCTATGGCTACACCTTC. It yields the protein CAILAGFGYGYTF.

This clone has a handful of counts. The chain employs TRBV5-1 and TRBJ1-5; 7 nucleotides line up with TRBD1. J lost 6 bases, V lost 0 bases, and 3 bases had no gene match. This CDR3 comprises 14 residues. The germline V gene has CDR1 SGHRS and CDR2 YFSETQ. The CDR3 DNA sequence: TGCGCCAGCAGCTTGGGGGACAGATCTCAGCCCCAGCATTTT. It encodes CASSLGDRSQPQHF. Combining the CDR3 with reference TRBV5-1 and TRBJ1-5 gives the whole variable domain KAGVTQTPRYLIKTRGQQVTLSCSPISGHRSVSWYQQTPGQGLQFLFEYFSETQRNKGNFPGRFSGRQFSNSRSEMNVSTLELGDSALYLCASSLGDRSQPQHFGDGTRLSIL.

This clone showed up just once. This rearrangement joins TRBV9 to TRBJ2-7; 9 bases map to TRBD2. The trim removed 3 bases at V and 7 bases at J, leaving 17 bases unmatched. Germline V lookup: CDR1 SGDLS, CDR2 YYNGEE. The CDR3 sequence is 17 residues long. DNA for the CDR3: TGTGCCAGCAGCGGCGTTGGAGGGGTAGCGGGAGTGGGGGAGCAGTACTTC. The encoded protein is CASSGVGGVAGVGEQYF. Full variable domain (outside the CDR3, taken from reference TRBV9 and TRBJ2-7): DSGVTQTPKHLITATGQRVTLRCSPRSGDLSVYWYQQSLDQGLQFLIQYYNGEERAKGNILERFSAQQFPDLHSELNLSSLELGDSALYFCASSGVGGVAGVGEQYFGPGTRLTVT.

The chain employs TRBV27 and TRBJ2-7; D not resolved. The CDR3 has 14 residues. The ends were cut back, 5 bases at V and 0 bases at J, with 11 bases in the middle. Germline CDR1 and CDR2: MNHEY and SMNVEV (reference sequence). The CDR3 bases are TGTGCCAGCAGTCCTCGACCAGGCTCCTACGAGCAGTACTTC. It specifies CASSPRPGSYEQYF.

The rearrangement uses TRBV11-2 and TRBJ1-1, with TRBD1 identical over 10 bases. Trimming took 7 bases from V and 2 from J; bases not matched to a gene: 4. The CDR3 length is 14 residues. In germline, CDR1 is SGHAT, CDR2 FQNNGV. CDR3 sequence reads: CASTMTGGNTEAFF. CDR3 in DNA: TGTGCCAGCACCATGACAGGGGGCAACACTGAAGCTTTCTTT.

The rearrangement links TRBV7-2 to TRBJ2-7; a possible D gene is TRBD2 (6 bases). The germline gives CDR1 SGHTA, CDR2 FQGNSA. This CDR3 region has 13 residues. V was clipped by 2 bases and J by 2 bases, with 7 bases between them. The CDR3 DNA follows: TGTGCCAGCAGCTTATGGAGGGCCTACGAGCAGTACTTC. Amino acid sequence: CASSLWRAYEQYF.

The chain joins TRBV5-1 to TRBJ1-1, with 10 bases fitting TRBD1. The length of the CDR3 is 14 residues. CDR1 is SGHRS and CDR2 is YFSETQ in the germline V gene. V was clipped by 3 bases and J by 4 bases; unmatched bases: 3. For the CDR3, the DNA is TGCGCCAGCAGCTGGGGGACAGGGGTCACTGAAGCTTTCTTT. This gives the protein CASSWGTGVTEAFF.

Only one count was recorded for this clone. The CDR3 region has the DNA TGTGCCTGGAAAACTAGCGGGGGGGCAATAGATACGCAGTATTTT. Translated, it gives CAWKTSGGAIDTQYF. V is TRBV30 and J is TRBJ2-3, with TRBD2 matching over 13 bases. CDR3 length equals 15 residues. Trimming at V came to 4 bases and at J to 5 bases, leaving 6 bases not matched to a gene. Germline V CDR1 and CDR2: GTSNPN, SVGIG (reference sequence).

The rearrangement links TRBV13 to TRBJ2-1; no definite D call. CDR1 is PRHDT and CDR2 is FYEKMQ in the germline V gene (reference sequence). The CDR3 contains 17 residues. V was pared by 3 bases and J by 3 bases, with 18 bases between. Written as DNA, the CDR3 is TGTGCCAGCAGCTTTCCCCCGGGTGGGGTTGACTACAATGAGCAGTTCTTC. Its protein is CASSFPPGGVDYNEQFF.

The V and J genes are TRBV10-1 and TRBJ1-3; D uncertain. CDR3 length equals 15 residues. Germline V lookup: CDR1 WNHNN, CDR2 SYGVQD (reference sequence). V was cut by 3 bases and J by 1 base, with 10 bases left in between. The CDR3: CASSEFRRSGNTIYF. CDR3 coding DNA: TGCGCCAGCAGTGAATTCCGACGGTCTGGAAACACCATATATTTT.

The rearrangement uses TRBV5-4 and TRBJ1-1; unclear D gene. The germline V gene has CDR1 SGHNT and CDR2 YYREEE (reference sequence). The CDR3 loop spans 15 amino acids. The V gene lost 1 base and the J gene lost 0 bases, with 10 bases spanning the gap. The CDR3 protein is CASSLLREMNTEAFF. The DNA for the CDR3 is TGTGCCAGCAGCTTGTTGAGGGAGATGAACACTGAAGCTTTCTTT.

V and J are TRBV5-4 and TRBJ2-5; 8 bases agree with TRBD2. Germline V gene sequence: CDR1 SGHNT, CDR2 YYREEE (reference sequence). The CDR3 length is 17 residues. Losses at the gene ends were 0 bases for V and 1 base for J; bases not matched to a gene: 8. CDR3 nucleotide sequence: TGTGCCAGCAGCTTGGTTCCAGCGGGGGCCTCCCAAGAGACCCAGTACTTC. Its translation: CASSLVPAGASQETQYF. The whole variable domain, remainder taken from reference TRBV5-4 and TRBJ2-5, is ETGVTQSPTHLIKTRGQQVTLRCSSQSGHNTVSWYQQALGQGPQFIFQYYREEENGRGNFPPRFSGLQFPNYSSELNVNALELDDSALYLCASSLVPAGASQETQYFGPGTRLLVL.

The rearrangement joins TRBV7-2 to TRBJ2-1; 14 bases fit TRBD2. Germline assignment: CDR1 SGHTA and CDR2 FQGNSA. The CDR3 loop spans 15 amino acids. V shed 5 bases and J 16 bases; nucleotides not matched to a gene: 13. The CDR3 DNA follows: TGTGCCAGCAGCCCTAGTCCCGGGACTAGCGGGAGTTTTTTCTTC. Its protein is CASSPSPGTSGSFFF.

The chain has TRBV5-5 and TRBJ2-7; TRBD1 matches at 8 bases. In germline, CDR1 is SGHKS, CDR2 YYEKEE (reference sequence). Trimming at V came to 4 bases and at J to 0 bases, leaving 6 bases not matched to a gene. The CDR3 sequence is 15 residues long. The CDR3 coding sequence is TGTGCCAGCAGCGAAGGACAGGGAAGCTCCTACGAGCAGTACTTC. It is translated as CASSEGQGSSYEQYF.

The genes are TRBV9 and TRBJ2-3; TRBD1 is a possible D gene (6 bases). Trimming cost V 4 bases and J 0 bases, with 15 bases left between them. This CDR3 has 16 residues. In germline, CDR1 is SGDLS, CDR2 YYNGEE. The CDR3: CASSTRQDNSTDTQYF. The CDR3 DNA reads TGTGCCAGCAGCACCCGACAGGATAATAGCACAGATACGCAGTATTTT.

The rearrangement links TRBV28 to TRBJ2-7; D is perhaps TRBD2 (5 bases). Germline assignment: CDR1 MDHEN and CDR2 SYDVKM. V lost 6 bases to trimming and J lost 5 bases, with 14 bases between them. The CDR3 contains 13 residues. The CDR3 nucleotides read TGTGCCAGCAGCCCGGTGGGAGTCGACGAGCAGTACTTC. It translates to CASSPVGVDEQYF.

The CDR3 spells CASSVAGDFKNNEQFF. Written as DNA, the CDR3 is TGTGCCAGCAGCGTAGCGGGGGACTTCAAGAACAATGAGCAGTTCTTC. This sequence joins TRBV9 and TRBJ2-1; possible D gene TRBD2, 6 bases. The CDR3 is 16 amino acids. Trimming took off 0 bases at V and 5 bases at J, with 15 bases between the two ends. CDR1 and CDR2 (germline): SGDLS, YYNGEE.

DNA for the CDR3: TGCGCCAGCACCCCAGAGAGGGGCGAGTCACCCCTCCACTTT. This encodes CASTPERGESPLHF. The rearrangement joins TRBV5-1 to TRBJ1-6; D possibly corresponds to TRBD1 (5 bases). The CDR3 extends over 14 amino acids. V lost 6 bases, J lost 10 bases, and 17 bases lay in between. The V gene's germline CDR1 is SGHRS and CDR2 YFSETQ. The full variable domain, rest sourced from reference TRBV5-1 and TRBJ1-6, is KAGVTQTPRYLIKTRGQQVTLSCSPISGHRSVSWYQQTPGQGLQFLFEYFSETQRNKGNFPGRFSGRQFSNSRSEMNVSTLELGDSALYLCASTPERGESPLHFGNGTRLTVT.

The J gene is TRBJ2-5, the V gene TRBV5-4, with no clear D. Germline V gene lookup returns CDR1 SGHNT and CDR2 YYREEE (reference sequence). The CDR3 is 12 amino acids. V was clipped by 5 bases and J by 6 bases, with 11 bases between them. The CDR3 coding sequence is TGTGCCAGCAGGTTTGTAACAAAGACCCAGTACTTC. It translates to CASRFVTKTQYF.